The sequence of this T cell receptor beta chain was determined in a study of monozygotic twins with inflammatory bowel disease. General study findings and limits: Cells of different T cell subtypes could not be told apart. Compared with healthy twins, IBD patients shared fewer clonotypes with others, especially with disease activity.

There were approximately 3,600 ng of total RNA used for each TCR library. TCRdb reprocessed the 5' RACE reads; each CDR3 protein has one entry and no DNA is given. The sample table includes fewer than 350,000 distinct CDR3 sequences. The CDR3 has 16 residues. The germline V gene has CDR1 SGHRS and CDR2 YFSETQ. As to this clonotype: The antigen is unknown.

Blood samples measuring around 2.4 ml were taken per donor. This receptor was taken from a human donor with ulcerative colitis or Crohn's disease, or a healthy co-twin of an affected twin (not recorded which). The chain joins TRBV5-1 to TRBJ2-1; TCRdb names TRBD1, which stays unverified in the absence of DNA. Sequencing input: blood. This CDR3 is CASSLGPGTDYNEQFF.